Listed below are T cell receptor beta chains from one sample, sequenced in a study of OX40 agonist ivuxolimab in advanced cancers. TCRdb's table, derived via immunoSEQ multiplex PCR, lists solely in-frame clones and lacks some. The sample contains 50,000 or so clones, around 82% of which appear only once. The material was CD4+ or CD8+ T cells sorted from blood, obtained in a trial of the OX40 agonist ivuxolimab. Every receptor here comes from an adult with an advanced solid tumor such as melanoma, head and neck, liver or kidney cancer. The CDR3 runs from the conserved cysteine through the conserved F or W. The order of the fields is J gene, D gene, clone size, V gene, CDR3 DNA, CDR3 protein. D genes are given only for firm matches. Expanded clones are given a class, and other clones once, few, many or no size at all.

TRBJ2-5 | TRBD1 | few | TRBV7-6 | TGTGCCAGCAGCTTAGATATAACAGGGGGGGAGACCCAGTACTTC | CASSLDITGGETQYF
TRBJ1-5 | . | . | TRBV10-3 | TGTGCCATCAGTGAGTCAACAGAACAGCCCCAGCATTTT | CAISESTEQPQHF
TRBJ1-5 | . | . | TRBV6-5 | TGTGCCAGCGGAAGGGGGGACGGCCTATTTCAGCCCCAGCATTTT | CASGRGDGLFQPQHF
TRBJ1-2 | . | . | TRBV2 | TGTGCCAGCAGCCGAAGTAGAGGGGCTGACTATGGCTACACCTTC | CASSRSRGADYGYTF
TRBJ2-2 | . | few | TRBV18 | TGTGCCAGCTCACCGCTCGGGAGCGGTGGCACCGGGGAGCTGTTTTTT | CASSPLGSGGTGELFF
TRBJ2-1 | . | many | TRBV7-9 | TGTGCCAGCACCCTCGATAGCTCCTACAATGAGCAGTTCTTC | CASTLDSSYNEQFF
TRBJ1-5 | TRBD1 | few | TRBV10-3 | TGTGCCATCAGCGGGACAGGGCGGAACAATCAGCCCCAGCATTTT | CAISGTGRNNQPQHF
TRBJ2-3 | TRBD2 | . | TRBV15 | TGTGCCACCAGCACCCCAAGGGCGGGAGACTTTCGGGATACGCAGTATTTT | CATSTPRAGDFRDTQYF
TRBJ2-1 | . | . | TRBV7-3 | TGTGCCAGCAGCTCGCAGCCTAGTAATGAGCAGTTCTTC | CASSSQPSNEQFF
TRBJ2-3 | TRBD1 | . | TRBV18 | TGTGCCAGCTCACTTTCCGGGACAGACACAGATACGCAGTATTTT | CASSLSGTDTDTQYF
TRBJ2-7 | . | . | TRBV19 | TGTGCCAGTAGTACCGGGGATCCGACGGGTGAGCAGTACTTC | CASSTGDPTGEQYF
TRBJ1-2 | TRBD1 | . | TRBV4-1 | TGCGCCAGCAGCCCCCGACAGGGGGCGATGTATGGCTACACCTTC | CASSPRQGAMYGYTF
TRBJ2-1 | . | . | TRBV7-2 | TGTGCCAGCAGCAGGGGGGGTTTCAATGAGCAGTTCTTC | CASSRGGFNEQFF
TRBJ1-2 | . | . | TRBV10-2 | TGCGCCAGCAGTGAGTTTGGGGGGGATGGCTACACCTTC | CASSEFGGDGYTF
TRBJ1-2 | . | . | TRBV2 | TGTGCCAGCAGCGAAGCCCCACCGGCAGGGGATGGCTACACCTTC | CASSEAPPAGDGYTF
TRBJ2-5 | . | . | TRBV21-1 | TGTGCCAGCAGCAAAACTCGCACCACTAGCGGGGGCTCTCAAGAGACCCAGTACTTC | CASSKTRTTSGGSQETQYF
TRBJ2-1 | TRBD2 | once | TRBV7-9 | TGTGCCAGCAGCTTAGGCAGCGGGGGACTGAATGAGCAGTTCTTC | CASSLGSGGLNEQFF
TRBJ2-3 | . | . | TRBV7-3 | TGTGCCAGCAGCTTAGGGGGTGCAGATACGCAGTATTTT | CASSLGGADTQYF
TRBJ2-7 | TRBD1 | . | TRBV5-1 | TGCGCCAGCCGGACAGGAGCCTTCTCCTACGAGCAGTACTTC | CASRTGAFSYEQYF
TRBJ1-1 | . | few | TRBV28 | TGTGCCAGCAGTGAGGGGACATCTAGGTTGCCTGAAGCTTTCTTT | CASSEGTSRLPEAFF
TRBJ1-2 | . | . | TRBV19 | TGTGCCAGTAGTATGTCGGAGGCCGGGGAGGTTGGCTACACCTTC | CASSMSEAGEVGYTF
TRBJ2-5 | . | . | TRBV5-8 | TGTGCCAGCAGCTTTCGAGTGGGGTCACGCTTCGGGGAGACCCAGTACTTC | CASSFRVGSRFGETQYF
TRBJ2-7 | TRBD1 | . | TRBV10-3 | TGTGCCATCAGAGAAGGGGGCACCCACGAGCAGTACTTC | CAIREGGTHEQYF
TRBJ2-3 | TRBD2 | . | TRBV11-2 | TGTGCCAGCAGCTTAGCTGTGACTAGCCGGAGCACAGATACGCAGTATTTT | CASSLAVTSRSTDTQYF
TRBJ1-4 | TRBD1 | . | TRBV18 | TGTGCCAGCTCACCATTGGGACAGGGGGCGGCTAATGAAAAACTGTTTTTT | CASSPLGQGAANEKLFF
TRBJ2-5 | TRBD1 | . | TRBV30 | TGTGCCTGGACAGGGGGCGCGACCCAAGAGACCCAGTACTTC | CAWTGGATQETQYF
TRBJ2-7 | . | . | TRBV7-2 | TGTGCCAGCAGCTTAGCGGCCTCAGACTACGAGCAGTACTTC | CASSLAASDYEQYF
TRBJ2-1 | TRBD2 | few | TRBV19 | TGTGCCAGTAGTTCGCTAGCGGCCTCCTACAATGAGCAGTTCTTC | CASSSLAASYNEQFF
TRBJ2-5 | . | few | TRBV28 | TGTGCCAGCAGAAAAGGGTCTGGGCGGGGAGGGGGCGCCCAGTACTTC | CASRKGSGRGGGAQYF
TRBJ2-3 | . | . | TRBV2 | TGTGCCAGCAGCCTCAGTCTAAATTCCAACACAGATACGCAGTATTTT | CASSLSLNSNTDTQYF
TRBJ1-2 | . | medium-sized | TRBV2 | TGTGCCAGCAGCGTAATGACAGAGCGTGGCTACACCTTC | CASSVMTERGYTF
TRBJ2-7 | . | . | TRBV4-1 | TGCGCCAGCAGCCAAGTAGGGCGCGAAGTCGGGCAGTACTTC | CASSQVGREVGQYF
TRBJ1-1 | TRBD1 | . | TRBV7-9 | TGTGCCAGCAGCGCACCAAAGAGGACAGGGAGTTTAACTGAAGCTTTCTTT | CASSAPKRTGSLTEAFF
TRBJ2-7 | . | few | TRBV5-5 | TGTGCCAGCAGCTTGACAGGGAAAGCCTACGAGCAGTACTTC | CASSLTGKAYEQYF
TRBJ1-2 | TRBD1 | few | TRBV5-1 | TGCGCCAGCGCCCCACCCCTCGCGACAGGGCTTGGCTACACCTTC | CASAPPLATGLGYTF
TRBJ2-2 | . | . | TRBV7-2 | TGTGCCAGCAGCTTACCCGGGACTTTCCTCACCGGGGAGCTGTTTTTT | CASSLPGTFLTGELFF
TRBJ2-2 | . | few | TRBV11-2 | TGTGCCAGCAGCCCTGGACAGCTGGGCACCGGGGAGCTGTTTTTT | CASSPGQLGTGELFF
TRBJ2-3 | . | . | TRBV28 | TGTGCCAGCTACAGGACTAGCACAGATACGCAGTATTTT | CASYRTSTDTQYF
TRBJ1-1 | . | . | TRBV6-1 | TGTGCCAGCAGCTCCGGGGGGGGAACTGAAGCTTTCTTT | CASSSGGGTEAFF
TRBJ1-1 | . | few | TRBV14 | TGTGCCAGCAGCCAAGATTGGGTAGCTGAAGCTTTCTTT | CASSQDWVAEAFF
TRBJ2-2 | . | . | TRBV2 | TGTGCCAGCAGTACCATCGGGGCCGGGGAGCTGTTTTTT | CASSTIGAGELFF
TRBJ2-7 | . | . | TRBV5-4 | TGTGCCAGCAGGCTTGGAGGCTACCAGTACGGCGAGCAGTACTTC | CASRLGGYQYGEQYF
TRBJ2-1 | TRBD2 | . | TRBV9 | TGTGCCAGCAGCGTAACCGTCCTAGCGGGAGCCAACGATGAGCAGTTCTTC | CASSVTVLAGANDEQFF
TRBJ1-2 | TRBD1 | . | TRBV7-2 | TGTGCCAGCAGCCCGGGACAGGGTTTCTATGGCTACACCTTC | CASSPGQGFYGYTF
TRBJ2-5 | . | . | TRBV21-1 | TGTGCCAGCCGGGACAGGGGGCCTCGCGGGAGGCCGAGTTACCAAGAGACCCAGTACTTC | CASRDRGPRGRPSYQETQYF
TRBJ2-2 | . | . | TRBV7-3 | TGTGCCAGCAGCTTTACGGACGCTCGCACCGGGGAGCTGTTTTTT | CASSFTDARTGELFF
TRBJ2-7 | TRBD1 | . | TRBV2 | TGTGCCAGCTCTGAGGACAGGGTAAGACTCGAGCAGTACTTC | CASSEDRVRLEQYF
TRBJ2-5 | . | . | TRBV12-5 | TGTGCTAGTGGTTTGGCACGAGGTGTGGGGGAGACCCAGTACTTC | CASGLARGVGETQYF
TRBJ1-1 | . | . | TRBV5-1 | TGCGCCAGCAGCTTGGCCGGAACCATGAACACTGAAGCTTTCTTT | CASSLAGTMNTEAFF
TRBJ2-5 | . | . | TRBV11-1 | TGTGCCAGCAGCTTAGCGAGGTTCGAGACCCAGTACTTC | CASSLARFETQYF
TRBJ2-5 | TRBD2 | . | TRBV30 | TGTGCCTGGAGTTCCGGACTAGCGGGCTTAGAGACCCAGTACTTC | CAWSSGLAGLETQYF
TRBJ2-3 | . | . | TRBV2 | TGTGCCAGCAGGAGACTGCGAGATACGCAGTATTTT | CASRRLRDTQYF
TRBJ2-3 | TRBD2 | . | TRBV4-2 | TGTGCCAGCAGCCAAGAACCTAGCGGGAGCCCCCACACAGATACGCAGTATTTT | CASSQEPSGSPHTDTQYF
TRBJ2-3 | . | . | TRBV7-2 | TGTGCCAGCAGCCCCAGAGTGGGGGCGAACACAGATACGCAGTATTTT | CASSPRVGANTDTQYF
TRBJ2-1 | . | . | TRBV5-1 | TGCGCCAGCAGCCCCAGTAGCTCCTACAATGAGCAGTTCTTC | CASSPSSSYNEQFF
TRBJ2-1 | TRBD2 | few | TRBV27 | TGTGCCAGCAGCTACCGCTTAGCGGGAGGTTCCAATGAGCAGTTCTTC | CASSYRLAGGSNEQFF
TRBJ2-2 | . | . | TRBV5-1 | TGCGCCAGCCGGGACGAAAGGGGGACGAACACCGGGGAGCTGTTTTTT | CASRDERGTNTGELFF
TRBJ2-7 | TRBD2 | . | TRBV6-6 | TGTGCCAGCAGTAACCGGGGGGGTGGAAGGGCTAGAGAGCAGTACTTC | CASSNRGGGRAREQYF